The 27 T cell receptor beta chains in this list originate from one sample, sequenced in a study of blood T cell repertoires in COVID-19. Only in-frame clones appear in the TCRdb table, and some are missing; sequencing was by immunoSEQ multiplex PCR. The repertoire holds around 330,000 clones, with under 95% as singletons. The sequencing input was PBMCs or T cells enriched from blood (not recorded which). Receptors were obtained from a man between 60 and 75 years old who had recovered from COVID-19.

V is TRBV4-2 and J is TRBJ2-1, with TRBD2 matching 7 bases. The CDR3 has 15 residues. Germline CDR1 and CDR2: LGHNA and YNFKEQ. V was pared by 5 bases and J by 9 bases, with 13 bases of the junction left unmatched. The CDR3 reads CASSVGEGGPREQFF. The CDR3 DNA reads TGTGCCAGCAGCGTCGGCGAGGGAGGGCCGCGTGAGCAGTTCTTC.

Here the CDR3 reads CASSYGVGEKAFF. The CDR3 DNA sequence: TGCGCCAGCAGTTATGGGGTCGGGGAGAAGGCTTTCTTT. V and J are TRBV5-1 and TRBJ1-1; D gene unclear. Per the germline V gene, CDR1 is SGHRS and CDR2 is YFSETQ. CDR3 length: 13 residues. V was trimmed by 5 bases and J by 11 bases, leaving 19 bases between them.

V gene TRBV3-1 (or the pseudogene TRBV3-2) combines with J gene TRBJ2-1; 8 bases are a match to TRBD2. Trimming at V came to 3 bases and at J to 4 bases, leaving 8 bases not matched to a gene. Germline V gene data show CDR1 as LGHDT and CDR2 as YNNKEL (reference sequence). The CDR3 covers 16 residues. Written as DNA, the CDR3 is TGTGCCAGCAGCCAGGGCCTTAGCGGGGTTTACAATGAGCAGTTCTTC. Its translation: CASSQGLSGVYNEQFF.

The rearrangement links TRBV18 to TRBJ2-6; TRBD1 is a possible D gene (5 bases). Deletions cut 2 bases from V and 4 bases from J, with 15 bases between. The CDR3 extends over 17 amino acids. Germline V CDR1 and CDR2: KGHSH, LQKENI. The CDR3 nucleotides are TGTGCCAGCTCACCATTAAACATTGGGGCGGGGGCCAACGTCCTGACTTTC. Encoded protein: CASSPLNIGAGANVLTF.

The V gene is TRBV5-1, the J gene TRBJ2-1, with 10 bases matching TRBD2. V shed 0 bases and J 7 bases; nucleotides not matched to a gene: 7. Germline lookup yields CDR1 SGHRS and CDR2 YFSETQ. The CDR3 runs 16 residues. CDR3 in amino acids: CASSLARLAGANEQFF. Here the CDR3 DNA reads TGCGCCAGCAGCTTGGCCAGACTAGCGGGCGCAAATGAGCAGTTCTTC.

The rearrangement uses TRBV30 and TRBJ1-4, with no clear D. V was pared by 0 bases and J by 8 bases, with 16 bases between. Germline values: CDR1 GTSNPN, CDR2 SVGIG (reference sequence). The CDR3 consists of 15 residues. In nucleotides, the CDR3 is TGTGCCTGGAGTGTACTTACGGGATCTCGGGAAAAACTGTTTTTT. As protein: CAWSVLTGSREKLFF.

This rearrangement joins TRBV27 to TRBJ2-3; no firm D call. V was trimmed by 0 bases and J by 10 bases, leaving 11 bases between them. The CDR3 sequence is 13 residues long. Germline CDR1 and CDR2: MNHEY and SMNVEV (reference sequence). Here the CDR3 DNA reads TGTGCCAGCAGTTTATCTCCCATTGGAGCGCAGTATTTT. This sequence encodes CASSLSPIGAQYF.

This clone was detected once. This chain joins TRBV5-1 and TRBJ2-7; 7 bases align to TRBD2. V shed 1 base, J shed 3 bases, and the junction held 4 bases outside the gene matches. In germline, CDR1 is SGHRS, CDR2 YFSETQ. The CDR3 extends over 14 amino acids. CDR3 region: CASSLSGTNYEQYF. The DNA for the CDR3 is TGCGCCAGCAGCTTGAGCGGGACTAACTACGAGCAGTACTTC.

The genes are TRBV6-5 and TRBJ1-6; 10 nucleotides align to TRBD1. V shed 5 bases, J shed 9 bases, and the junction held 7 bases outside the gene matches. Germline CDR1 reads MNHEY; CDR2 reads SVGAGI. This CDR3 has 15 amino acids. The CDR3 DNA reads TGTGCCAGCAGTCACTTCGGGACAGGGGCTTCACCCCTCCACTTT. This translates into CASSHFGTGASPLHF.

The genes are TRBV14 and TRBJ2-3, with 11 bases fitting TRBD2. J lost 1 base, V lost 4 bases, and 4 bases had no gene match. The CDR3 covers 16 residues. The germline gives CDR1 SGHDN, CDR2 FVKESK. The CDR3 sequence: CASSRGTSGRTDTQYF. In DNA form, the CDR3 reads TGTGCCAGCAGCCGGGGGACTAGCGGACGCACAGATACGCAGTATTTT.

A single count supports this clone. The rearrangement uses TRBV18 and TRBJ1-1, with D maybe TRBD1 (5 bases). Germline CDR1 KGHSH, CDR2 LQKENI. V shed 6 bases and J shed 4 bases, with 15 bases lying between them. This CDR3 is 14 amino acids long. CDR3 sequence: CASSSGAGVTEAFF. The DNA for the CDR3 is TGTGCCAGCTCCTCCGGTGCGGGGGTCACTGAAGCTTTCTTT.

The chain combines TRBV2 with TRBJ1-2; 7 positions match TRBD1. CDR3 size: 15 residues. Germline loops: CDR1 SNHLY, CDR2 FYNNEI. V trimming: 4 bases; J trimming: 4 bases; junction bases outside the gene matches: 9. The CDR3 DNA follows: TGTGCCAGCAGTGGCGACAGGGTCCCGCCCTATGGCTACACCTTC. It translates to CASSGDRVPPYGYTF. Combining the CDR3 with reference TRBV2 and TRBJ1-2 gives the whole variable domain EPEVTQTPSHQVTQMGQEVILRCVPISNHLYFYWYRQILGQKVEFLVSFYNNEISEKSEIFDDQFSVERPDGSNFTLKIRSTKLEDSAMYFCASSGDRVPPYGYTFGSGTRLTVV.

The chain joins TRBV5-1 to TRBJ2-2, with 8 bases fitting TRBD2. Germline assignment: CDR1 SGHRS and CDR2 YFSETQ. The CDR3 extends over 18 amino acids. V shed 1 base, J shed 6 bases, and the junction held 14 bases outside the gene matches. The CDR3 sequence: CASSLQGSGGVSAGELFF. The CDR3 coding sequence is TGCGCCAGCAGCTTGCAGGGGAGCGGGGGCGTGTCCGCCGGGGAGCTGTTTTTT.

This chain uses TRBV4-1 with TRBJ1-4; 7 nucleotides align to TRBD1. V shed 1 base, J shed 6 bases, and the junction held 2 bases outside the gene matches. Germline values: CDR1 MGHRA, CDR2 YSYEKL. This CDR3 region has 14 residues. Here the CDR3 DNA reads TGCGCCAGCAGCCAAGGACAGGGTGATGAAAAACTGTTTTTT. It translates to CASSQGQGDEKLFF.

The V and J genes are TRBV27 and TRBJ1-5, with 8 nucleotides matching TRBD1. V lost 5 bases to trimming and J lost 1 base; unmatched junction nucleotides: 4. This CDR3 is 15 amino acids long. CDR1 and CDR2 from the germline V gene are MNHEY and SMNVEV (reference sequence). The CDR3 is CASSDRGLSNQPQHF. The CDR3 region has the DNA TGTGCCAGCAGTGACAGGGGTTTGAGCAATCAGCCCCAGCATTTT.

This clone appeared a few times. This rearrangement joins TRBV5-1 to TRBJ1-1, with 8 bases matching TRBD1. Trimming took 4 bases from V and 6 from J; bases not matched to a gene: 8. This CDR3 has 14 amino acids. CDR1 and CDR2 from the germline V gene are SGHRS and YFSETQ. The CDR3 DNA follows: TGCGCCAGCAGCAGTGGACAGGGCGAGGCTGAAGCTTTCTTT. It translates to CASSSGQGEAEAFF.

The chain is built from TRBV7-9 and TRBJ2-7; no firm D call. Trimming removed 5 bases at V and 1 base at J, with 3 bases between. This CDR3 spans 11 amino acids. Germline CDR1 SEHNR, CDR2 FQNEAQ (reference sequence). The CDR3 loop is CASSVSYEQYF. CDR3 in DNA: TGTGCCAGCAGCGTATCCTACGAGCAGTACTTC. Filled out from reference TRBV7-9 and TRBJ2-7, the complete variable domain reads DTGVSQNPRHKITKRGQNVTFRCDPISEHNRLYWYRQTLGQGPEFLTYFQNEAQLEKSRLLSDRFSAERPKGSFSTLEIQRTEQGDSAMYLCASSVSYEQYFGPGTRLTVT.

The chain combines TRBV6-1 with TRBJ2-5; tentatively, D is TRBD1 (6 bases). Trimming pared 2 bases from V and 4 bases from J, leaving 11 bases between. The CDR3 is 14 amino acids. CDR1 is MNHNS and CDR2 is SASEGT in the germline V gene. The CDR3 sequence: CASSELGQRETQYF. CDR3 in DNA: TGTGCCAGCAGTGAATTAGGACAGCGAGAGACCCAGTACTTC.

This sequence joins TRBV5-1 and TRBJ2-1; a weak D match, TRBD2 (6 bases). The V gene's germline CDR1 is SGHRS and CDR2 YFSETQ. V gave up 0 bases and J gave up 2 bases, with 12 bases separating them. The CDR3 length is 16 residues. CDR3 sequence: CASSLGGEPTYNEQFF. Written as DNA, the CDR3 is TGCGCCAGCAGCTTGGGGGGGGAACCTACCTACAATGAGCAGTTCTTC.

The chain is built from TRBV29-1 and TRBJ1-3; 8 positions match TRBD1. Germline V CDR1 and CDR2: SQVTM, ANQGSEA. With 6 bases clipped from V and 8 bases from J, the junction kept 6 bases outside the gene matches. The CDR3 contains 12 residues. The CDR3 nucleotides are TGCAGCGTCTTAGACAGGGGCGACACCATATATTTT. Translated, it gives CSVLDRGDTIYF. The whole variable domain, remainder taken from reference TRBV29-1 and TRBJ1-3, is SAVISQKPSRDICQRGTSLTIQCQVDSQVTMMFWYRQQPGQSLTLIATANQGSEATYESGFVIDKFPISRPNLTFSTLTVSNMSPEDSSIYLCSVLDRGDTIYFGEGSWLTVV.

The CDR3 DNA sequence: TGTGCCAGCTCGGTCAGGACAGCCCGACAAGAGACCCAGTACTTC. It encodes CASSVRTARQETQYF. The gene calls are TRBV18 and TRBJ2-5; the D gene is possibly TRBD1 (6 bases). The CDR3 contains 15 residues. V was pared by 6 bases and J by 2 bases, with 16 bases between. Germline CDR1 reads KGHSH; CDR2 reads LQKENI.

The gene calls are TRBV6-1 and TRBJ1-1; D may be TRBD1 (5 bases). The CDR3 length is 14 residues. V dropped 3 bases and J dropped 1 base, with 9 bases sitting between them. CDR1 MNHNS and CDR2 SASEGT come from the germline V gene. CDR3 loop: CASSDVGRNTEAFF. CDR3 bases: TGTGCCAGCAGTGATGTGGGGCGGAACACTGAAGCTTTCTTT.

The rearrangement joins TRBV7-9 to TRBJ1-3; D gene unclear. The CDR3 loop spans 15 amino acids. V was pared by 5 bases and J by 0 bases, with 11 bases between. The germline CDR1 and CDR2 sequences are SEHNR and FQNEAQ (reference sequence). The CDR3 bases are TGTGCCAGCAGCCCCCACAGTGACTCTGGAAACACCATATATTTT. Amino acids: CASSPHSDSGNTIYF.

The CDR3 here is CASSFGTGQPQHF. As DNA, the CDR3 is TGTGCCAGCAGTTTTGGGACAGGCCAGCCCCAGCATTTT. This chain uses TRBV12-3 or TRBV12-4 with TRBJ1-5, with 8 nucleotides matching TRBD1. The V segment lost 3 bases and the J segment 7 bases; nucleotides outside the gene matches: 2. This CDR3 contains 13 residues.

This chain joins TRBV19 and TRBJ1-2, with a weak D call TRBD1 (6 bases). V was shortened by 4 bases and J by 2 bases, with 17 bases between the two germline ends. The CDR3 runs 16 residues. Germline V gene data show CDR1 as LNHDA and CDR2 as SQIVND (reference sequence). The CDR3 here is CASSTLQGMENYGYTF. Written as DNA, the CDR3 is TGTGCCAGTAGTACGCTTCAGGGGATGGAAAACTATGGCTACACCTTC.

This chain links TRBV4-1 with TRBJ2-1; 12 bases map to TRBD2. CDR1 MGHRA and CDR2 YSYEKL come from the germline V gene. The CDR3 totals 17 residues. Trimming took 4 bases from V and 8 from J; bases not matched to a gene: 12. As DNA, the CDR3 is TGCGCCAGCAGCCTTGGGACTAGCGGGTATGCTTGGGATGAGCAGTTCTTC. Protein sequence: CASSLGTSGYAWDEQFF.

The chain has TRBV7-3 and TRBJ1-6, with 8 nucleotides matching TRBD1. The CDR3 covers 16 residues. J lost 3 bases, V lost 5 bases, and 6 bases had no gene match. Looked up from germline, CDR1 is SGHTA and CDR2 is FQGTGA. The CDR3 loop reads CASSKTGVGYNSPLHF. The CDR3, as DNA: TGTGCCAGCAGCAAGACAGGGGTAGGCTATAATTCACCCCTCCACTTT.